The TCR beta chain described here comes from a study of OX40 agonist ivuxolimab in advanced cancers. Study background: Every 2 weeks, ivuxolimab was infused into the patients intravenously at between 0.01 and 10 mg/kg.

Study-level points and caveats: CD8+ T cells showed, on average, more clonal expansion than CD4+ cells. The authors also found low normalized T-cell clonal expansion in some nonresponders.

The method was immunoSEQ multiplex PCR; TCRdb's version includes in-frame clones alone and lacks a portion of them. The repertoire holds approximately 59,000 clones, with about 88% as singletons. A few counts support this clone. Its antigen is undetermined. The study sampled blood at baseline, cycle 4 day 1, and cycle 7 day 1. The sample was CD4+ or CD8+ T cells sorted from blood, taken in a trial of the OX40 agonist ivuxolimab. This TCR derives from an adult with an advanced solid tumor such as melanoma, head and neck, liver or kidney cancer.

DNA of the CDR3: TGTGCCAGCAGCCTAGCGGGAGTTGCCTACGAGCAGTACTTC. It encodes CASSLAGVAYEQYF. This rearrangement joins TRBV6-6 to TRBJ2-7; 10 nucleotides match TRBD2. The CDR3 spans 14 residues. Germline trimming cut 6 bases from V and 2 bases from J; bases unmatched to any gene: 4. Germline CDR1 MNHNY, CDR2 SVGAGI (reference sequence).